This TCR beta chain comes out of a study of blood T cell repertoires in COVID-19 (dated by TCRdb to 2018 to 2020). Turning to the overall study: Collaborator samples came from the United States, Italy and Spain and covered acute and convalescent phases of COVID-19. Subjects who had been exposed to COVID-19, were actively infected with it, or had recovered from it provided the deeply sampled blood TCRbeta repertoires that made up the dataset. HLA class I and class II types, where available, came from metadata supplied by the sample provider rather than from assay-based typing. The sample metadata nearly always contained a de-identified subject ID, COVID-19 status, age in years and sex. The material from the prospective study consisted of cDNA or gDNA derived from T cells, B-cell-depleted T cells, or PBMCs. The repertoires were released in a freely available public database intended as a resource for research on the immune response to SARS-CoV-2. The samples were drawn from the first 160 participants of the ongoing ImmuneRACE study and from more than 1,000 subjects provided by 6 global collaborators. Paper-wide results and their limitations: The quantity of clinical and demographic metadata differed by source and by participant and was supplied without curation.

V lost 4 bases and J lost 5 bases, and the count of bases not matched to a germline gene is 11. CDR3 length: 16 amino acids, cysteine to phenylalanine. Only CDR3 DNA is held: 48 bases, read in frame from base 1. According to the germline V gene, CDR1 reads SGHRS and CDR2 reads YFSETQ. The immunoSEQ Assay, a bias-controlled multiplex PCR, was used to amplify TCRbeta CDR3 regions from genomic DNA. On the study's bioinformatics: Within the assay, amplification of reference gene primers was used to estimate how many nucleated cells each sample contained. Sequence reads were collapsed and filtered to measure the absolute abundance of every unique TCRbeta CDR3 rearrangement. For each sample, productive Simpson clonality was calculated as the square root of Simpson's diversity index over productive rearrangements. TCRdb's version of the immuneACCESS table is confined to in-frame rearrangements and falls short of the full clone set. An unresolved V gene accounts for under half of the shortfall where checked; the remainder is of unknown origin. V and J calls and clone size follow that table, whereas D and trimming were derived from the DNA. This sample gives 130,000 to 150,000 clones in total; approximately 84% of them show up just once. The ten biggest clones cover over 7.5% of the sample.

Each collaborating institution followed its own protocols to collect whole blood in K2EDTA tubes. For TCRbeta analysis, collaborators shipped samples in one of three forms: frozen whole blood, isolated PBMCs, or DNA extracted from either of those sample types. In regard to this clone: Its recognized antigen is unknown. Base qualities were left out, and no much larger clone turns up one base away.

The sequence came from a woman aged 80 or older in a cohort sampled during active or convalescent COVID-19. The sequence is built from TRBV5-1 and TRBJ2-7; 11 central nucleotides agree with TRBD2. The sample taken for sequencing was peripheral blood. The DNA sequence follows: TGCGCCAGCAGCGAAACCGGGACTAGCGGTTCCGACGAGCAGTACTTC. Translated, this is CASSETGTSGSDEQYF.